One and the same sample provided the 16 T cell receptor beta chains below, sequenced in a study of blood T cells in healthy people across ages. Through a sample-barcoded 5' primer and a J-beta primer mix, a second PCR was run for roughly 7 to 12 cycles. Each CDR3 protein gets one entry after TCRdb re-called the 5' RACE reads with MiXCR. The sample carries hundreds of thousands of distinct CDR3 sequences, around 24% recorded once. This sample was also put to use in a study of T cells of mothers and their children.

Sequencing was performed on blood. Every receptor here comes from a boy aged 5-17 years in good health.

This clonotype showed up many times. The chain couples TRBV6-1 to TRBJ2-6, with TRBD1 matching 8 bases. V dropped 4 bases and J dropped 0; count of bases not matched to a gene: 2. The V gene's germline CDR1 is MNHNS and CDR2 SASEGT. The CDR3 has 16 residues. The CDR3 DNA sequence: TGTGCCAGCAGTGGGACAGGGAACTCTGGGGCCAACGTCCTGACTTTC. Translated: CASSGTGNSGANVLTF.

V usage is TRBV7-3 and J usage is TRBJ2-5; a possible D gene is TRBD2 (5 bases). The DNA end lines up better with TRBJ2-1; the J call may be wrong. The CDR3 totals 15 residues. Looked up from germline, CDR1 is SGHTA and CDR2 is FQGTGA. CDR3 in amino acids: CASSLGSGIEHEQFF. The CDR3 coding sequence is TGTGCCAGCAGCTTAGGTTCCGGGATCGAACATGAGCAGTTCTTC.

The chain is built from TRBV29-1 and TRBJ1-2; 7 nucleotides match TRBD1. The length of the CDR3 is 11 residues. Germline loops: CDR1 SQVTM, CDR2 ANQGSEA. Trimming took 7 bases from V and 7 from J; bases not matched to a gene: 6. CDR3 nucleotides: TGCAGCGCCCGGGACAGCTGTGGCTACACCTTC. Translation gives CSARDSCGYTF. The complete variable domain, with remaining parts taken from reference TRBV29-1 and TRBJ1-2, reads SAVISQKPSRDICQRGTSLTIQCQVDSQVTMMFWYRQQPGQSLTLIATANQGSEATYESGFVIDKFPISRPNLTFSTLTVSNMSPEDSSIYLCSARDSCGYTFGSGTRLTVV.

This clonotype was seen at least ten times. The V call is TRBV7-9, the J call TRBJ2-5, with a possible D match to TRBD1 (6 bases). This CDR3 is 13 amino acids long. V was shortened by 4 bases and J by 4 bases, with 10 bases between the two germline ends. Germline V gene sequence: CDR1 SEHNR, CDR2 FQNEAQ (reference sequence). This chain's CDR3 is CASSSRGPETQYF. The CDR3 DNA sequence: TGTGCCAGCAGCTCCAGGGGACCAGAGACCCAGTACTTC.

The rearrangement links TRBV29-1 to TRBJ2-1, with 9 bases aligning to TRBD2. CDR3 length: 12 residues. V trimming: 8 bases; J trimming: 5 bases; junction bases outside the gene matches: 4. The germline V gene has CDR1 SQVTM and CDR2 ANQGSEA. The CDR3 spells CSTTSGHNEQFF. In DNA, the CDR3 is TGCAGCACGACTAGCGGCCACAATGAGCAGTTCTTC.

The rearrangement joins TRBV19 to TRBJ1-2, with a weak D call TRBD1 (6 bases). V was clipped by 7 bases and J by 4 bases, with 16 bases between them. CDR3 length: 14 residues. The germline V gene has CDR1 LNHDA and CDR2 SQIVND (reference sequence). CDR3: CASNVQGTSYGYTF. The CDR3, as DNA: TGTGCCAGTAATGTTCAGGGGACGTCCTATGGCTACACCTTC.

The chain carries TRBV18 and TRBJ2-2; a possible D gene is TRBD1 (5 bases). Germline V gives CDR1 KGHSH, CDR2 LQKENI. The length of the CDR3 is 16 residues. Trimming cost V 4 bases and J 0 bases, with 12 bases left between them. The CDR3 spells CASSLSGPANTGELFF. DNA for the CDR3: TGTGCCAGCTCACTGTCAGGGCCCGCGAACACCGGGGAGCTGTTTTTT. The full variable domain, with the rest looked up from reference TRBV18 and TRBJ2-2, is NAGVMQNPRHLVRRRGQEARLRCSPMKGHSHVYWYRQLPEEGLKFMVYLQKENIIDESGMPKERFSAEFPKEGPSILRIQQVVRGDSAAYFCASSLSGPANTGELFFGEGSRLTVL.

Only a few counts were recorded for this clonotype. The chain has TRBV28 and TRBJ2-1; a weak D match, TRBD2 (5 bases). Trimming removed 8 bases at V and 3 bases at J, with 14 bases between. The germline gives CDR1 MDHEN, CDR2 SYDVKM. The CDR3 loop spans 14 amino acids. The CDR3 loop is CASVPSGNYNEQFF. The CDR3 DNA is TGTGCCAGCGTCCCGTCCGGGAACTACAATGAGCAGTTCTTC.

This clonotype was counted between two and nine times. The CDR3 here is CASSPSSGESYEQYF. The CDR3 region has the DNA TGCGCCAGCAGCCCCTCTAGCGGGGAATCCTACGAGCAGTACTTC. This chain joins TRBV4-3 and TRBJ2-7, with 9 nucleotides matching TRBD2. J gave up 1 base and V 4 bases, and 5 bases lay outside the gene matches. Germline loops: CDR1 LGHNA, CDR2 YSLEER. The CDR3 has 15 residues.

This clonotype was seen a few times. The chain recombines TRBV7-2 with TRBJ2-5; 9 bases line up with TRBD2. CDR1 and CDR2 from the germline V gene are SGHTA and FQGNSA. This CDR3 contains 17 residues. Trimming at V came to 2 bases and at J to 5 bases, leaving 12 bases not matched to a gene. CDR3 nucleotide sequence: TGTGCCAGCAGCTTAAAGTCCCTAGCGGGAATGGGTGAGACCCAGTACTTC. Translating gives CASSLKSLAGMGETQYF. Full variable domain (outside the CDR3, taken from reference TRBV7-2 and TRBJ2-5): GAGVSQSPSNKVTEKGKDVELRCDPISGHTALYWYRQSLGQGLEFLIYFQGNSAPDKSGLPSDRFSAERTGGSVSTLTIQRTQQEDSAVYLCASSLKSLAGMGETQYFGPGTRLLVL.

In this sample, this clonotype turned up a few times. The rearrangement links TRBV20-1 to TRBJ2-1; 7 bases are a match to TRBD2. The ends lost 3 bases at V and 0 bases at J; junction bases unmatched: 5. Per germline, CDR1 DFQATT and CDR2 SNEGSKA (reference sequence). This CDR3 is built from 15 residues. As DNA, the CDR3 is TGCAGTGCTAGTTACGGGAGGAGCTCCTACAATGAGCAGTTCTTC. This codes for CSASYGRSSYNEQFF.

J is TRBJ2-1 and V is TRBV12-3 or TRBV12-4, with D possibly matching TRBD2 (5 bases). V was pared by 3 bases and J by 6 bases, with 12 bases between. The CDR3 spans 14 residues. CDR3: CASSFGGSFNEQFF. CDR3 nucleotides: TGTGCCAGCAGTTTTGGTGGGAGCTTCAATGAGCAGTTCTTC.

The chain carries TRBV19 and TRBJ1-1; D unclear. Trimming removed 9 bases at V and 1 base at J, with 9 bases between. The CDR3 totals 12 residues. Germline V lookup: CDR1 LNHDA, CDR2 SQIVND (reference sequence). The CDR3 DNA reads TGTGCCAGCGGGATTCCGAACACTGAAGCTTTCTTT. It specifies CASGIPNTEAFF.

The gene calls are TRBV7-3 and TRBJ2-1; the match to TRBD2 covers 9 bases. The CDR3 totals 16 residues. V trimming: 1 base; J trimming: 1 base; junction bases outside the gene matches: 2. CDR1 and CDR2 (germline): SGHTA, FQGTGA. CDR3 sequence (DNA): TGTGCCAGCAGCTTAAATCTAGCGGGGTCCTACAATGAGCAGTTCTTC. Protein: CASSLNLAGSYNEQFF. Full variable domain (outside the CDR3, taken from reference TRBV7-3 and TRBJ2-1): GAGVSQTPSNKVTEKGKYVELRCDPISGHTALYWYRQSLGQGPEFLIYFQGTGAADDSGLPNDRFFAVRPEGSVSTLKIQRTERGDSAVYLCASSLNLAGSYNEQFFGPGTRLTVL.

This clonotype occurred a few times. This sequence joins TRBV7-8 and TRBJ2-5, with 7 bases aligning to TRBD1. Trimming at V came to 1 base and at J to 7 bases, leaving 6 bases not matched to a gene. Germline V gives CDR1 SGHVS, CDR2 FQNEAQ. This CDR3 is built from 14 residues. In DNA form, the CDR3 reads TGTGCCAGCAGCTTAGGGGCAGGGGGTAGGACCCAGTACTTC. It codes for CASSLGAGGRTQYF.

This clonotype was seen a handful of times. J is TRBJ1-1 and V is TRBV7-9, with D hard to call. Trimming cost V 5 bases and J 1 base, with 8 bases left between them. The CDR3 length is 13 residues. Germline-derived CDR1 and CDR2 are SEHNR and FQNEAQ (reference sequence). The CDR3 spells CASSLPRNTEAFF. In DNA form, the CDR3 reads TGTGCCAGCAGCCTACCGAGGAACACTGAAGCTTTCTTT.